These T cell receptor beta chains were read from a single sample in a study of blood T cell repertoires in COVID-19. Method: immunoSEQ multiplex PCR; TCRdb's copy keeps in-frame clones and lacks some. Found here are about 290,000 clones, 70% to 90% of them singletons; the top ten hold 4.1%. Source material: peripheral blood. The receptors come from a woman aged 50 to 60 with active or convalescent COVID-19. CDR3s include the opening cysteine and the closing phenylalanine or tryptophan. D genes are given only for firm matches. The listing skips clone size in some rows; elsewhere it reads once, few, many or a size class.

TRBJ2-1	TRBV5-6	NA	TRBD1	TGTGCCAGCAGCACCCGGGACAGATACTACAATGAGCAGTTCTTC	CASSTRDRYYNEQFF
TRBJ1-2	TRBV27	once	NA	TGTGCCAGCAGTTATAATTCCCAGGGTGAGGGCTACACCTTC	CASSYNSQGEGYTF
TRBJ2-1	TRBV25-1	once	TRBD1	TGTGCCAGCAGTGAAGTTAGGACAGGAAATCGGTTCTTC	CASSEVRTGNRFF
TRBJ1-5	TRBV18	NA	TRBD1	TGTGCCAGCTCACCAAGGGACAGGGGGATAGGAGATCAGCCCCAGCATTTT	CASSPRDRGIGDQPQHF
TRBJ1-5	TRBV3-1/TRBV3-2	NA	NA	TGTGCCAGCAGCCTTAACAGAGGGCCGGATCAGCCCCAGCATTTT	CASSLNRGPDQPQHF
TRBJ1-2	TRBV5-5	NA	NA	TGTGCCAGCAGCTTGGTTGCAGGGGAAGGCTATGGCTACACCTTC	CASSLVAGEGYGYTF
TRBJ2-1	TRBV5-1	once	NA	TGCGCCAGCAGCGGGGCCGCAGTCCACAATGAGCAGTTCTTC	CASSGAAVHNEQFF
TRBJ2-1	TRBV19	NA	NA	TGTGCCAGTAGTACCTGGGGCGCCAACAATGAGCAGTTCTTC	CASSTWGANNEQFF
TRBJ2-2	TRBV2	NA	TRBD2	TGTGCCAGCAGTGAAACTAGCGGGGACACCGGGGAGCTGTTTTTT	CASSETSGDTGELFF
TRBJ2-3	TRBV5-1	few	TRBD2	TGCGCCAGCAGCTTGGACTTAGCGGGAGGGTCGGATACGCAGTATTTT	CASSLDLAGGSDTQYF
TRBJ2-7	TRBV5-6	NA	NA	TGTGCCAGCAGCCTACAGGGAACTCGGTACTTC	CASSLQGTRYF
TRBJ2-5	TRBV21-1	NA	NA	TGTGCCAGCAGTCCGTGCCGGGTCTTTCTGGACCAGCGGGGTTCTTCTGCCGTCCAAGAGACCCAGTACTTC	CASSPCRVFLDQRGSSAVQETQYF
TRBJ1-5	TRBV19	NA	TRBD1	TGTGCCAGTAGTCCTACCCTGGGACAGCCTCAGCCCCAGCATTTT	CASSPTLGQPQPQHF
TRBJ1-2	TRBV28	NA	NA	TGTGCCAGCAGCCGGTCGGGTTCTAATGGCTACACCTTC	CASSRSGSNGYTF
TRBJ1-3	TRBV4-1	NA	TRBD1	TGCGCCAGCAGCCATACCGGGACAGGGGGCTGGAGCTCTGGAAACACCATATATTTT	CASSHTGTGGWSSGNTIYF
TRBJ2-4	TRBV7-9	NA	NA	TGTGCCAGCAGTTACCATTTGAGAGGCAAAAACATTCAGTACTTC	CASSYHLRGKNIQYF
TRBJ1-1	TRBV11-3	NA	NA	TGTGCCAGCAGCCCCGGGGGAGTGAACACTGAAGCTTTCTTT	CASSPGGVNTEAFF
TRBJ2-1	TRBV30	once	TRBD2	TGTGCCTGGAGGGGACTAGCGGGAGTTTACAATGAGCAGTTCTTC	CAWRGLAGVYNEQFF
TRBJ2-7	TRBV7-8	NA	TRBD2	TGTGCCAGCAGGCCCCGAGGCGGGAGGGTCCACGAGCAGTACTTC	CASRPRGGRVHEQYF
TRBJ1-3	TRBV7-9	NA	NA	TGTGCCAGCAGCCGGACAGACTCTGGAAACACCATATATTTT	CASSRTDSGNTIYF
TRBJ1-6	TRBV6-5	NA	NA	TGTGCCAGCAGTTACTCAGCGGGGACGGATTCACCCCTCCACTTT	CASSYSAGTDSPLHF
TRBJ1-2	TRBV2	NA	NA	TGTGCCAGCAGGCCCGGAGAAATCTATGGCTACACCTTC	CASRPGEIYGYTF
TRBJ2-1	TRBV18	few	NA	TGTGCCAGCTCACTATTGAACCTTTTCCAGAATGAGCAGTTCTTC	CASSLLNLFQNEQFF
TRBJ2-1	TRBV14	NA	NA	TGTGCCAGCAGCCTCCACTCCAGGACTTCCTCTCTCTACAATGAGCAGTTCTTC	CASSLHSRTSSLYNEQFF
TRBJ2-7	TRBV5-1	NA	NA	TGCGCCAGCAGCTTGGGTGTAGGGGAAAGCTACGAGCAGTACTTC	CASSLGVGESYEQYF
TRBJ2-7	TRBV5-6	NA	TRBD1	TGTGCCAGCAGCTTGGGGACAGGGGACGAGCAGTACTTC	CASSLGTGDEQYF
TRBJ1-5	TRBV6-5	NA	NA	TGTGCCAGCACCTCGGGGGGGATTGGTCAGCCCCAGCATTTT	CASTSGGIGQPQHF
TRBJ1-5	TRBV18	NA	TRBD1	TGTGCCAGCTCACTAAAGACAGGGTCCAACAATCAGCCCCAGCATTTT	CASSLKTGSNNQPQHF
TRBJ1-1	TRBV27	NA	NA	TGTGCCAGCAGCACATATACAGGGATGAACACTGAAGCTTTCTTT	CASSTYTGMNTEAFF